One and the same sample provided the 5 T cell receptor beta chains below, sequenced in a study of blood T cell repertoires in COVID-19 (dated by TCRdb to about 2020). Preparation of the library involved the immunoSEQ multiplex PCR assay. Not all clones reach the TCRdb copy of this immuneACCESS table, which keeps in-frame sequences only. Checked studies attribute under half of the gap to unresolved V genes and leave the rest unexplained. The sample includes about 200,000 clones, with roughly 90% observed a single time. Around 2% of the sample is held by the ten biggest clonotypes. The sequenced sample was PBMCs or T cells enriched from blood (not recorded which). The receptors shown here come from a woman aged 25 to 45 who had recovered from COVID-19.

V usage is TRBV4-1 and J usage is TRBJ1-3, with a tentative D call TRBD1 (6 bases). This CDR3 comprises 13 residues. Trimming cost V 4 bases and J 10 bases, with 14 bases left between them. Germline values: CDR1 MGHRA, CDR2 YSYEKL. CDR3 sequence: CASSPLQGQTIYF. The CDR3 nucleotides are TGCGCCAGCAGCCCACTACAGGGACAAACCATATATTTT.

The V and J genes are TRBV5-6 and TRBJ1-2, with unresolved D. Germline lookup yields CDR1 SGHDT and CDR2 YYEEEE. This CDR3 is 13 amino acids long. V lost 3 bases and J lost 6, with 12 bases in between. DNA of the CDR3: TGTGCCAGCAGCTCCCTAGTGGAACATGGCTACACCTTC. This encodes CASSSLVEHGYTF.

The chain recombines TRBV5-6 with TRBJ2-7, with D tentatively TRBD2 (6 bases). V was clipped by 0 bases and J by 3 bases, with 13 bases between them. The CDR3 covers 15 residues. The germline V gene has CDR1 SGHDT and CDR2 YYEEEE. CDR3 coding DNA: TGTGCCAGCAGCTTGGTGGAGCGGGCCCACTACGAGCAGTACTTC. Protein product: CASSLVERAHYEQYF.

This chain connects TRBV7-2 to TRBJ1-1, with unresolved D. V shed 5 bases and J shed 10 bases, with 23 bases lying between them. This CDR3 is built from 15 residues. The germline CDR1 and CDR2 sequences are SGHTA and FQGNSA. The CDR3 DNA reads as TGTGCCAGCAGCCCACCTCCCGGACTGAAGGATGGAGCTTTCTTT. The encoded protein is CASSPPPGLKDGAFF.

The gene calls are TRBV30 and TRBJ1-2; TRBD1 aligns across 8 bases. CDR1 and CDR2 from the germline V gene are GTSNPN and SVGIG (reference sequence). Trimming removed 4 bases from V and 5 bases from J; junction bases left unmatched: 6. CDR3 length: 13 residues. CDR3 in DNA: TGTGCCTGGACAGGGGGCGACCGATATGGCTACACCTTC. Residues: CAWTGGDRYGYTF.